The 21 T cell receptor beta chains listed next were all sequenced from one sample in a study of T-cell memory formation after mild COVID-19. TCRdb re-analysed the 5' RACE reads in MiXCR, keeping a single row per CDR3 protein. This table has hundreds of thousands of distinct CDR3 sequences, approximately 19% appearing once. The sample consisted of PBMCs or a T cell subset sorted from them (not recorded which). These TCRs come from a man between 18 and 29 years old who had mild COVID-19 (a few samples of this study predate the infection). Cell type and time point are not known.

The chain combines TRBV29-1 with TRBJ2-7, with no clear D. Germline values: CDR1 SQVTM, CDR2 ANQGSEA. V shed 4 bases and J shed 0 bases, with 10 bases lying between them. CDR3 size: 13 residues. CDR3 region: CSVAAPSSYEQYF. The DNA for the CDR3 is TGCAGCGTTGCAGCACCAAGCTCCTACGAGCAGTACTTC.

The chain is built from TRBV6-5 and TRBJ1-4, with unresolved D. The CDR3 extends over 11 amino acids. Trimming shortened V by 6 bases and J by 8 bases, and 7 bases separated the two germline ends. Looked up from germline, CDR1 is MNHEY and CDR2 is SVGAGI. DNA for the CDR3: TGTGCCAGCAGACTGGGGGAAAAACTGTTTTTT. Its protein product is CASRLGEKLFF.

The chain employs TRBV7-2 and TRBJ1-2, with D possibly being TRBD1 (5 bases). This CDR3 is 14 amino acids long. V lost 5 bases and J lost 3, with 13 bases in between. CDR1 is SGHTA, CDR2 FQGNSA, per germline. CDR3 coding DNA: TGTGCCAGCAGCGGAGGGACGGGTCACTATGGCTACACCTTC. This encodes CASSGGTGHYGYTF.

The chain employs TRBV2 and TRBJ2-1, with 13 bases identical to TRBD2. Germline CDR1 SNHLY, CDR2 FYNNEI. The CDR3 is made up of 14 amino acids. Trimming took 8 bases from V and 7 from J; bases not matched to a gene: 5. CDR3 sequence reads: CASRGLAGKNEQFF. CDR3 coding DNA: TGTGCCAGCCGGGGACTAGCGGGGAAAAATGAGCAGTTCTTC. Drawing the rest from reference TRBV2 and TRBJ2-1, the complete variable domain is EPEVTQTPSHQVTQMGQEVILRCVPISNHLYFYWYRQILGQKVEFLVSFYNNEISEKSEIFDDQFSVERPDGSNFTLKIRSTKLEDSAMYFCASRGLAGKNEQFFGPGTRLTVL.

This clonotype came up a few times. This chain uses TRBV15 with TRBJ1-2; no reliable D call. The CDR3 runs 15 residues. CDR1 is LNHNV and CDR2 is YYDKDF in the germline V gene (reference sequence). Trimming shortened V by 0 bases and J by 3 bases, and 11 bases separated the two germline ends. CDR3 coding DNA: TGTGCCACCAGCAGAGATTATACGGGAGACTATGGCTACACCTTC. It specifies CATSRDYTGDYGYTF.

The chain joins TRBV7-2 to TRBJ1-6, with TRBD1 matching 7 bases. The CDR3 loop spans 14 amino acids. With 1 base clipped from V and 9 bases from J, the junction kept 3 bases outside the gene matches. The V gene's germline CDR1 is SGHTA and CDR2 FQGNSA. CDR3 sequence: CASSLEGQSSPLHF. CDR3 DNA sequence: TGTGCCAGCAGCTTAGAGGGACAGAGTTCACCCCTCCACTTT.

This chain joins TRBV28 and TRBJ1-5, with D perhaps TRBD1 (5 bases). Trimming stripped 4 bases from V and 7 bases from J, with 14 bases between. This CDR3 contains 14 residues. Germline loops: CDR1 MDHEN, CDR2 SYDVKM. CDR3 in DNA: TGTGCCAGCAGTTCAGTTAGGGGTAGACAGCCCCAGCATTTT. It is translated as CASSSVRGRQPQHF.

This clonotype was found a few times. The J gene is TRBJ1-3, the V gene TRBV7-2, with 7 bases aligning to TRBD1. The CDR3 loop spans 15 amino acids. Losses at the gene ends were 5 bases for V and 4 bases for J; bases not matched to a gene: 8. Germline V gene sequence: CDR1 SGHTA, CDR2 FQGNSA. CDR3 nucleotide sequence: TGTGCCAGCAGCCCAGGGGGGGCGGCAGGAAACACCATATATTTT. Amino acids: CASSPGGAAGNTIYF.

The V and J genes are TRBV20-1 and TRBJ2-2; possible D gene TRBD2, 6 bases. Germline CDR1 reads DFQATT; CDR2 reads SNEGSKA (reference sequence). The CDR3 is 15 residues long. Trimming left V 6 bases short and J 6 bases short, with 20 bases between. The CDR3 sequence is CSAREAGYAAGELFF. CDR3 bases: TGCAGTGCCAGGGAGGCCGGGTACGCGGCCGGGGAGCTGTTTTTT.

The chain recombines TRBV5-1 with TRBJ1-2, with TRBD1 identical over 7 bases. The germline V gene has CDR1 SGHRS and CDR2 YFSETQ. Unmatched junction bases numbered 12, after V lost 4 bases and J lost 3 bases. The CDR3 is made up of 16 amino acids. DNA of the CDR3: TGCGCCAGCAGCCTAACCCCAGGGGGGGTAGACTATGGCTACACCTTC. Amino acid sequence: CASSLTPGGVDYGYTF. Using reference TRBV5-1 and TRBJ1-2 for the parts outside the CDR3, the full variable domain is KAGVTQTPRYLIKTRGQQVTLSCSPISGHRSVSWYQQTPGQGLQFLFEYFSETQRNKGNFPGRFSGRQFSNSRSEMNVSTLELGDSALYLCASSLTPGGVDYGYTFGSGTRLTVV.

This clonotype was seen at least ten times. The V call is TRBV9, the J call TRBJ1-6, with a possible D match to TRBD1 (5 bases). This CDR3 spans 13 amino acids. Per the germline V gene, CDR1 is SGDLS and CDR2 is YYNGEE. The V end was cut by 3 bases, the J end by 6 bases, with 7 bases between. The CDR3 DNA reads as TGTGCCAGCAGCGGGACAAGTAATTCACCCCTCCACTTT. The encoded protein is CASSGTSNSPLHF.

This rearrangement joins TRBV4-2 to TRBJ2-5; the match to TRBD2 covers 7 bases. The CDR3 covers 16 residues. Germline V gene data show CDR1 as LGHNA and CDR2 as YNFKEQ. The V gene end was trimmed by 4 bases and the J gene end by 5 bases; junction bases not matched to a gene: 13. The CDR3 protein is CASSLLAGRAGETQYF. Here the CDR3 DNA reads TGTGCCAGCAGCCTCTTGGCGGGGCGAGCGGGGGAGACCCAGTACTTC.

This clonotype showed up just a few times. V is TRBV7-2 and J is TRBJ1-1, with a possible D match to TRBD1 (5 bases). The CDR3 runs 13 residues. Per germline, CDR1 SGHTA and CDR2 FQGNSA. The V end was cut by 6 bases, the J end by 5 bases, with 13 bases between. The CDR3 loop reads CASSPMGGTEAFF. The DNA of the CDR3 is TGTGCCAGCAGTCCTATGGGGGGAACTGAAGCTTTCTTT.

This clonotype was counted only a few times. The CDR3 is CASSLAAQETQYF. In nucleotides, the CDR3 is TGCGCCAGCAGCTTGGCGGCACAAGAGACCCAGTACTTC. This sequence joins TRBV5-1 and TRBJ2-5; D is uncertain. The germline gives CDR1 SGHRS, CDR2 YFSETQ. Trimming pared 0 bases from V and 2 bases from J, leaving 5 bases between. This CDR3 comprises 13 residues.

The gene calls are TRBV6-5 and TRBJ1-2; D gene ambiguous. The V end was cut by 2 bases, the J end by 8 bases, with 18 bases between. There are 15 residues in the CDR3. Germline V lookup: CDR1 MNHEY, CDR2 SVGAGI. CDR3 region: CASSYNGGRGVGYTF. The CDR3 DNA is TGTGCCAGCAGTTACAATGGCGGCCGGGGAGTCGGCTACACCTTC.

CDR3 loop: CASRDWDRPYNEQFF. DNA of the CDR3: TGCGCCAGCAGGGATTGGGACCGGCCCTACAATGAGCAGTTCTTC. The chain links TRBV4-1 to TRBJ2-1; D might be TRBD1 or TRBD2, each matching 5 bases. This CDR3 region has 15 residues. Deletions cut 6 bases from V and 2 bases from J, with 14 bases between. Germline assignment: CDR1 MGHRA and CDR2 YSYEKL.

This clonotype was seen a handful of times. This sequence joins TRBV6-5 and TRBJ2-3, with D uncertain. This CDR3 comprises 14 residues. The V gene lost 9 bases and the J gene lost 4 bases, with 17 bases spanning the gap. Germline CDR1 reads MNHEY; CDR2 reads SVGAGI. The CDR3 protein is CASSPPGKPDTQYF. The CDR3 DNA reads TGTGCCAGTAGCCCCCCGGGTAAGCCAGATACGCAGTATTTT.

The chain carries TRBV9 and TRBJ1-1; 7 positions agree with TRBD1. V gave up 3 bases and J gave up 4 bases; unmatched junction bases: 6. CDR1 and CDR2 (germline): SGDLS, YYNGEE. CDR3 length: 14 residues. CDR3 DNA: TGTGCCAGCAGCGAACAGGGGACGGGCACTGAAGCTTTCTTT. Translating gives CASSEQGTGTEAFF.

This clonotype has only a few counts. This rearrangement joins TRBV6-1 to TRBJ2-1; 9 nucleotides agree with TRBD2. V lost 7 bases, J lost 3 bases, and 1 base stayed unmatched. The CDR3 spans 13 residues. Per germline, CDR1 MNHNS and CDR2 SASEGT. CDR3 DNA sequence: TGTGCCAGCACGACTAGCGGCTACAATGAGCAGTTCTTC. Its translation is CASTTSGYNEQFF.

This clonotype was observed a few times. V is TRBV20-1 and J is TRBJ1-1, with D possibly matching TRBD1 (6 bases). Germline loops: CDR1 DFQATT, CDR2 SNEGSKA (reference sequence). The ends were cut back, 1 base at V and 1 base at J, with 7 bases in the middle. The CDR3 loop spans 13 amino acids. Here the CDR3 reads CSARGTANTEAFF. For the CDR3, the DNA is TGCAGTGCTAGAGGGACAGCGAACACTGAAGCTTTCTTT.

This clonotype was counted only a few times. The rearrangement links TRBV24-1 to TRBJ1-1; 7 nucleotides agree with TRBD1. This CDR3 is built from 13 residues. V was pared by 4 bases and J by 6 bases, with 4 bases of the junction left unmatched. Germline values: CDR1 KGHDR, CDR2 SFDVKD. DNA of the CDR3: TGTGCCACCAGTGACCATGGGACAGCTGAAGCTTTCTTT. This encodes CATSDHGTAEAFF.